This T cell receptor beta chain was sequenced in a study of tumor-infiltrating lymphocytes in localized non-small cell lung cancer. Profiling relied on immunoSEQ multiplex PCR, and the TCRdb table lists in-frame clones only, not all of them. The table has more than 9,500 clones, about nine tenths seen once. There are 15 residues in the CDR3. After removal of 2 bases from V and 7 bases from J, the junction contained 5 bases not matched to a gene. Per the germline V gene, CDR1 is MNHEY and CDR2 is SVGAGI. The sequence came from a human donor with non-small cell lung cancer. The sequenced material came from lung tumor tissue. The chain combines TRBV6-5 with TRBJ2-7, with 13 bases that match TRBD2. Here the CDR3 DNA reads TGTGCCAGCAGTTACCGAGGACTAGCGGGGGAAGAGCAGTACTTC. This translates into CASSYRGLAGEEQYF.